This T cell receptor beta chain was found in a study of cytomegalovirus exposure and HLA in healthy donors. Findings and caveats of the study: Most subjects had HLA-A and HLA-B alleles reportedly predicted accurately by TCR beta sequences.

The CDR3 runs 15 residues. CDR1 and CDR2 from the germline V gene are SGDLS and YYNGEE. About this clone itself: No antigen is known for it. At one of its ends the junction is not consistent with the germline gene, which may arise from a read error.

The PCR was carried out with 60 Vbeta primers and 13 Jbeta primers. Generated by immunoSEQ multiplex PCR, the TCRdb table keeps only in-frame clones and is missing some. This sample yields 150,000 to 200,000 clones, of which around three quarters are seen a single time; roughly 5% belongs to the top ten. The source of this sequence is a man aged 40-49 years in good health and CMV-seronegative. The chain employs TRBV9 and TRBJ2-1, with TRBD2 matching 11 bases. Sequenced sample: PBMCs. DNA of the CDR3: TGTGCCAGCACCGTAGCGGGAGGGCCGTACAATGAGCAGTTCTTC. As protein: CASTVAGGPYNEQFF.